The subject of this entry is one T cell receptor beta chain. This specimen belongs to a study of blood T cell repertoires in COVID-19. Clones were sequenced by immunoSEQ multiplex PCR, and TCRdb holds only the in-frame ones, with some missing. The table records about 64,000 clones, 75% to 85% of them present only once. The clonotype was recovered from a human donor in a cohort sampled during active COVID-19. Sequencing used peripheral blood.

Here the CDR3 DNA reads TGTGCCTGGAGCCTATCAACTAGCGGGGGGCCCGAGACCCAGTACTTC. Translating gives CAWSLSTSGGPETQYF. V and J are TRBV30 and TRBJ2-5, with 12 positions matching TRBD2. J lost 5 bases, V lost 3 bases, and 10 bases had no gene match. CDR3 size: 16 residues. Germline V gene data show CDR1 as GTSNPN and CDR2 as SVGIG (reference sequence).